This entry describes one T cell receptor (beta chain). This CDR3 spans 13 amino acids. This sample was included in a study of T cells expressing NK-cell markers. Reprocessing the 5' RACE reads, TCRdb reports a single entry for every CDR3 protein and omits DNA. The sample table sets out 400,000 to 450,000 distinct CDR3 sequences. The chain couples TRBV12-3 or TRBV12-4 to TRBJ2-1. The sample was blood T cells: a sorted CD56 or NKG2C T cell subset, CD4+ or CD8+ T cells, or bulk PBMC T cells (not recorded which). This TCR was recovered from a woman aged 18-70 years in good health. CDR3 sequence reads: CASRTFSYNEQFF.